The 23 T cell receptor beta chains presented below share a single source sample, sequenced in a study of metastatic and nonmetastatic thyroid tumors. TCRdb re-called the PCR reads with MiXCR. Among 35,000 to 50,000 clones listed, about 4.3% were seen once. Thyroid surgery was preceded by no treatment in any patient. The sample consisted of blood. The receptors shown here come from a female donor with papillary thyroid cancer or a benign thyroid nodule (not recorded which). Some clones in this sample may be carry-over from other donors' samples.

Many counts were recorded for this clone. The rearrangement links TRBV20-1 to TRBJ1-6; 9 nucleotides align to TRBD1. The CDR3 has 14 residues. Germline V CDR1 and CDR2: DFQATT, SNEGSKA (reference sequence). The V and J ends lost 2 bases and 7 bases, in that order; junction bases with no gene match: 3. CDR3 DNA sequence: TGCAGTGCTAGAAGGGACAGGGCGAATTCACCCCTCCACTTT. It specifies CSARRDRANSPLHF.

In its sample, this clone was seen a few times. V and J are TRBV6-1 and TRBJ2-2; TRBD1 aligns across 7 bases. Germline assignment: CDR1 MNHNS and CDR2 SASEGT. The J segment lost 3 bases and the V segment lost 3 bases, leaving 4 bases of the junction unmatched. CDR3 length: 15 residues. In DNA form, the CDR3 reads TGTGCCAGCAGTGAGTGGACAGGCGACACCGGGGAGCTGTTTTTT. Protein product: CASSEWTGDTGELFF.

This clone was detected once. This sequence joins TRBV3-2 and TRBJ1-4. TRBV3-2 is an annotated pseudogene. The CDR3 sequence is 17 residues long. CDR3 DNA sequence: TGTGCCAGCAGCCAAGATCATTGGACATCAACTAATGAAAAACTGTTTTTT. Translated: CASSQDHWTSTNEKLFF.

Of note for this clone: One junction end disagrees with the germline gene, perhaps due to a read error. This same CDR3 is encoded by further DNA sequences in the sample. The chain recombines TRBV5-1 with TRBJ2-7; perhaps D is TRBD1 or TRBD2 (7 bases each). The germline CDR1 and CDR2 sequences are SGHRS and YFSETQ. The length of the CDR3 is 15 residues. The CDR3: CASGEGTAVSYEQYF. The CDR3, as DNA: TGCGCCAGCGGGGAGGGGACAGCAGTCTCCTATGAGCAGTACTTC.

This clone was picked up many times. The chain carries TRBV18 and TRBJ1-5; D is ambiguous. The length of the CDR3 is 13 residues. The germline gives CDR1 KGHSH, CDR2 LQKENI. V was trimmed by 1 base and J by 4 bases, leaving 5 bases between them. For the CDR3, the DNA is TGTGCCAGCTCACCACTGATGAATCAGCCCCAGCATTTT. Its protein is CASSPLMNQPQHF.

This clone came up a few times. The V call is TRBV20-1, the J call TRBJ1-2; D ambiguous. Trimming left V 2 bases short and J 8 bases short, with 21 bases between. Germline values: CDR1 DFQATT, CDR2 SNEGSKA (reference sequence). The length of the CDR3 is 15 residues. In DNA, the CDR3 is TGCAGTGCTAGACACAGAGATATTAACTATCGGGGCTACACCTTC. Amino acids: CSARHRDINYRGYTF.

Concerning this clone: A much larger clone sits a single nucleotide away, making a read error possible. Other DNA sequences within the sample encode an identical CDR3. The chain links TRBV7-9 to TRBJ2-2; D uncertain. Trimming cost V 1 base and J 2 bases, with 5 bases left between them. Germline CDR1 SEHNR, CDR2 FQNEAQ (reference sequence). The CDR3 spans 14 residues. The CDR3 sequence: CASSLEANTGELFF. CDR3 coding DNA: TGTGCCAGCAGCTTAGAGGCCAACACCGGGGAGCTGTTTTTT.

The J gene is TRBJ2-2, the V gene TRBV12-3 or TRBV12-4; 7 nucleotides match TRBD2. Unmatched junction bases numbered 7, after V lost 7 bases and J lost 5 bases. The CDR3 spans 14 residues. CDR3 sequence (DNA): TGTGCCAGCACTACACCCGGGAGGACCGGGGAGCTGTTTTTT. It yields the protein CASTTPGRTGELFF.

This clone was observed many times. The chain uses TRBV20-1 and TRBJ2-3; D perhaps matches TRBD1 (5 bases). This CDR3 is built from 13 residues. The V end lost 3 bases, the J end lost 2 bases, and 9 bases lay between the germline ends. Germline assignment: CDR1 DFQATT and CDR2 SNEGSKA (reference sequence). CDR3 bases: TGCAGTGCTAGGGGGCTCAACACAGATACGCAGTATTTT. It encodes CSARGLNTDTQYF.

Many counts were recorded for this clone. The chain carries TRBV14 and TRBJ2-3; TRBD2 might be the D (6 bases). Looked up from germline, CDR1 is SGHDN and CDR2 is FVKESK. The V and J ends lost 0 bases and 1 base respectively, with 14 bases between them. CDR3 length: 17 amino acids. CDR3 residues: CASSQDRYSGRTDTQYF. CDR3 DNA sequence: TGTGCCAGCAGCCAAGATCGGTATAGCGGTCGCACAGATACGCAGTATTTT.

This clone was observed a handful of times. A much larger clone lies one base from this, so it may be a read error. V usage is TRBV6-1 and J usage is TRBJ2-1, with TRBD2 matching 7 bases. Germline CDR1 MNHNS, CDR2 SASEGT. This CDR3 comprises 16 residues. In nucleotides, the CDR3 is TGTGCCAGCAGCGAAGGACTAGGGGTGATACGAAATGAGCAGTTCTTC. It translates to CASSEGLGVIRNEQFF.

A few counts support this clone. The CDR3 loop is CASSTTGEQYF. The CDR3 DNA follows: TGTGCCAGCAGTACGACAGGCGAGCAGTACTTC. The chain joins TRBV2 to TRBJ2-7; D is possibly TRBD1 (6 bases). Germline V gene data show CDR1 as SNHLY and CDR2 as FYNNEI. The CDR3 extends over 11 amino acids. V shed 5 bases and J shed 6 bases, with 8 bases lying between them.

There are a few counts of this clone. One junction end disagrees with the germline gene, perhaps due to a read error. The CDR3 reads CASILNQGAMCGELFF. DNA of the CDR3: TGTGCCAGCATCTTAAACCAGGGGGCCATGTGCGGGGAGCTGTTTTTT. The rearrangement links TRBV7-3 to TRBJ2-2; 8 bases are shared with TRBD1. Per the germline V gene, CDR1 is SGHTA and CDR2 is FQGTGA. The CDR3 consists of 16 residues. The whole variable domain, remainder taken from reference TRBV7-3 and TRBJ2-2, is GAGVSQTPSNKVTEKGKYVELRCDPISGHTALYWYRQSLGQGPEFLIYFQGTGAADDSGLPNDRFFAVRPEGSVSTLKIQRTERGDSAVYLCASILNQGAMCGELFFGEGSRLTVL.

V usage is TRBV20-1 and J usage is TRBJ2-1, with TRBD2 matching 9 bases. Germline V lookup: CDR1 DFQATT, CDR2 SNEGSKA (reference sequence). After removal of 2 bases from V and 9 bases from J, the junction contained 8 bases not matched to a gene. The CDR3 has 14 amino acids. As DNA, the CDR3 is TGCAGTGCTAGACCTGGACGAGCGGGAGGTGAGCAGTTCTTC. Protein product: CSARPGRAGGEQFF.

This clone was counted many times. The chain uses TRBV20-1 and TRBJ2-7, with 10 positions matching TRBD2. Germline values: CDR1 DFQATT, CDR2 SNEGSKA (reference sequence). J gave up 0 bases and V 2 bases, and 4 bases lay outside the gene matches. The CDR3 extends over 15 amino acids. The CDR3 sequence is CSARKAGGGSYEQYF. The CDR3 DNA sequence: TGCAGTGCTAGAAAAGCGGGAGGGGGCTCCTACGAGCAGTACTTC.

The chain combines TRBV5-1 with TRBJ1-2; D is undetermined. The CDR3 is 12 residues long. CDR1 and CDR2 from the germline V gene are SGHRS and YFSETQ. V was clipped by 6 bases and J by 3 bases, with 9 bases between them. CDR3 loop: CASIGEDYGYTF. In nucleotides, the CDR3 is TGCGCCAGCATTGGGGAGGACTATGGCTACACCTTC.

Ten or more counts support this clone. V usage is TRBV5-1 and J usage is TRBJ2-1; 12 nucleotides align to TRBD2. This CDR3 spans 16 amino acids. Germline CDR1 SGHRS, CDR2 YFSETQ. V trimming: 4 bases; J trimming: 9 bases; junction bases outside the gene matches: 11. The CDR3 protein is CASSPAPLAGGIEQFF. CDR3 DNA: TGCGCCAGCAGCCCGGCTCCACTAGCGGGAGGAATTGAGCAGTTCTTC.

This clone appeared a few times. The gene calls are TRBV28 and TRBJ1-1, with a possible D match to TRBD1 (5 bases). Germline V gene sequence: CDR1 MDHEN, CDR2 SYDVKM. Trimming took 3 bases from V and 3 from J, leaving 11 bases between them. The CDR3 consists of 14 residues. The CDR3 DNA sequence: TGTGCCAGCAGTTTTAGTGGGGCGTACACTGAAGCTTTCTTT. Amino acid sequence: CASSFSGAYTEAFF.

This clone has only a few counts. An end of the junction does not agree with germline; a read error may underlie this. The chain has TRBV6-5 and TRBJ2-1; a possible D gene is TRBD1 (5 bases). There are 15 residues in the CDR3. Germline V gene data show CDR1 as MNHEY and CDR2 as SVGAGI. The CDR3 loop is CASSDSTDNLDEQFF. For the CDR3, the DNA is TGTGCCAGCAGTGACTCCACGGACAACCTCGATGAGCAGTTCTTC.

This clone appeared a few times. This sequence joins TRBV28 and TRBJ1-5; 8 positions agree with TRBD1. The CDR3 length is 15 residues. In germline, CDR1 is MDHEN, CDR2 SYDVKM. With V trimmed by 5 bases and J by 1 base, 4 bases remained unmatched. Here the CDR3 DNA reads TGTGCCAGCAGTCCAGGGGGCGAAAGCAATCAGCCCCAGCATTTT. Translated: CASSPGGESNQPQHF.

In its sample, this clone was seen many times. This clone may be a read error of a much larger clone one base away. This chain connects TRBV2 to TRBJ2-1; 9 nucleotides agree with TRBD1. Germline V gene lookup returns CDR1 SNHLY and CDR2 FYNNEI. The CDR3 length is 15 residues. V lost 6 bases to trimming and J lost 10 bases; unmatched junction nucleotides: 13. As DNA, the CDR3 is TGTGCCAGCAGGTCCCGGACAGGGGAGTTGGGGGAGCAGTTCTTC. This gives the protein CASRSRTGELGEQFF. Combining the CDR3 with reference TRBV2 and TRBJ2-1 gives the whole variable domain EPEVTQTPSHQVTQMGQEVILRCVPISNHLYFYWYRQILGQKVEFLVSFYNNEISEKSEIFDDQFSVERPDGSNFTLKIRSTKLEDSAMYFCASRSRTGELGEQFFGPGTRLTVL.

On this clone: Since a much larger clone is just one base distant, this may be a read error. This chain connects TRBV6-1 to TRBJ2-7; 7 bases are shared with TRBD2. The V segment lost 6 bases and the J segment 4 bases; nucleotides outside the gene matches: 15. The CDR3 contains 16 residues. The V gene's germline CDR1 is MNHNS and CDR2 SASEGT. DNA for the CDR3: TGTGCCAGCAGCCAAGATTCGGCGGGAGTAGGGTACGAGCAGTACTTC. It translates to CASSQDSAGVGYEQYF.

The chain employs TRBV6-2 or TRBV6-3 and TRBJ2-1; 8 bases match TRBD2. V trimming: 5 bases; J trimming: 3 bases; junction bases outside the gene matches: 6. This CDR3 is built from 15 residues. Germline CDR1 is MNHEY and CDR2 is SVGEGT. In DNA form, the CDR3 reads TGTGCCAGCAGTGCGATGAGCGGGGGCTACAATGAGCAGTTCTTC. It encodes CASSAMSGGYNEQFF.